The subject of this entry is one TCR beta chain. What it binds is unknown. This sample was included in a study of glioma-infiltrating T cells after dendritic cell vaccination. Study overall: Dendritic cells derived from monocytes and pulsed with autologous tumor lysate formed the vaccine. Study-wide points: Higher pretreatment TIL content predicted longer progression-free time and survival.

The CDR3 covers 14 residues. Germline lookup yields CDR1 SEHNR and CDR2 FQNEAQ (reference sequence). Trimming removed 4 bases from V and 6 bases from J; junction bases left unmatched: 6. Primers: 60 V beta forward and 13 J beta reverse. TCRdb's copy holds only in-frame clones and misses some; the assay was immunoSEQ multiplex PCR. The data contain about 92,000 clones, 65% to 90% of them singletons. This sequence originates from a human donor with glioblastoma. The chain joins TRBV7-9 to TRBJ2-7; 10 nucleotides agree with TRBD2. Sequences were derived from blood, sampled before dendritic cell vaccination. CDR3 sequence: CASSSLAGAAEQYF. DNA for the CDR3: TGTGCCAGCAGCTCCCTAGCGGGAGCAGCCGAGCAGTACTTC. Full variable domain (missing parts from reference TRBV7-9 and TRBJ2-7): DTGVSQNPRHKITKRGQNVTFRCDPISEHNRLYWYRQTLGQGPEFLTYFQNEAQLEKSRLLSDRFSAERPKGSFSTLEIQRTEQGDSAMYLCASSSLAGAAEQYFGPGTRLTVT.